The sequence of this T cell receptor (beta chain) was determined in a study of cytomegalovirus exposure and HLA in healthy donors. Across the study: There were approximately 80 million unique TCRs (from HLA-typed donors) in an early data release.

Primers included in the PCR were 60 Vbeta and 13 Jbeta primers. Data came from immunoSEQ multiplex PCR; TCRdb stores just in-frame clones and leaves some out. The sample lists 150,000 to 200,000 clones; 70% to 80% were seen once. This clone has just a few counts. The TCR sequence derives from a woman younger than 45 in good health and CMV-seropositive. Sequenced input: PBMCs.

Here the CDR3 DNA reads TGCGCCAGCAGTCAAACACCTAACTATGGCTACACCTTC. Translated: CASSQTPNYGYTF. The chain joins TRBV5-1 to TRBJ1-2, with D uncertain. This CDR3 region has 13 residues. V was cut by 5 bases and J by 0 bases, with 8 bases left in between. Germline loops: CDR1 SGHRS, CDR2 YFSETQ.